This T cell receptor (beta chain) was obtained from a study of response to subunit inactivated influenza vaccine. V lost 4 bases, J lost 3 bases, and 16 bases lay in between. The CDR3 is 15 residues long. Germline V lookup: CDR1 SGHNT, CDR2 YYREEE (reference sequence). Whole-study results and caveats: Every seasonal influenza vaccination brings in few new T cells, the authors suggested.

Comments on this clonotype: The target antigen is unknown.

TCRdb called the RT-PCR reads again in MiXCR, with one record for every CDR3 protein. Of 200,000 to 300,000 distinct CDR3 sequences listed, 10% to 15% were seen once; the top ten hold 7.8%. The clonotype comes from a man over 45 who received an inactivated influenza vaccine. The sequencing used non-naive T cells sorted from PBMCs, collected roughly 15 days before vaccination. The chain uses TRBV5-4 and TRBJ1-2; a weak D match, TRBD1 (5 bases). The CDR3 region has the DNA TGTGCCAGCAGCCCGAAAGGACACCTAGACTATGGCTACACCTTC. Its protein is CASSPKGHLDYGYTF.